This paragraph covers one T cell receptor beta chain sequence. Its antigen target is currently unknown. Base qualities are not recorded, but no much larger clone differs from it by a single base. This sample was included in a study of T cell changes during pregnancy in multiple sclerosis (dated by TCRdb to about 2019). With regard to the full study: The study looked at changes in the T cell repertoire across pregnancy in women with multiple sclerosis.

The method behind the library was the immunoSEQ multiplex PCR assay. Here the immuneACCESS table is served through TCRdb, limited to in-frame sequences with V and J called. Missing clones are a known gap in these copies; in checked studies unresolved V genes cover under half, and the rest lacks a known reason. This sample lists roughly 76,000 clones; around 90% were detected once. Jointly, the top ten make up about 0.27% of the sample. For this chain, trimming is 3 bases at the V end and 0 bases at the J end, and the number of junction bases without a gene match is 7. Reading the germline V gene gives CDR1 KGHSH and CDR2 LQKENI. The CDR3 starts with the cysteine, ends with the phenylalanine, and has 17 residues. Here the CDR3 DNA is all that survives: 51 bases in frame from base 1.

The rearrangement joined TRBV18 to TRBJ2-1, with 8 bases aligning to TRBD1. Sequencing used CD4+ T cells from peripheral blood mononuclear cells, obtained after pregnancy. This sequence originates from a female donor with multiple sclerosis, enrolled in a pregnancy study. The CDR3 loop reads CASSPLDRASSYNEQFF. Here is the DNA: TGTGCCAGCTCACCGTTGGACAGGGCTAGCTCCTACAATGAGCAGTTCTTC.